The 2 T cell receptor beta chains reported below all come from one sample, sequenced in a study of blood T cell repertoires in COVID-19. Sequenced by immunoSEQ multiplex PCR; TCRdb stores in-frame clones only, minus some. In the table there are some 130,000 clones, around four fifths of which are singletons. Sequencing used peripheral blood. These receptors were obtained from a human donor in a cohort sampled during active COVID-19.

The chain combines TRBV19 with TRBJ1-5, with D unresolved. V was clipped by 1 base and J by 6 bases, with 7 bases between them. The germline CDR1 and CDR2 sequences are LNHDA and SQIVND (reference sequence). The CDR3 loop spans 13 amino acids. The CDR3 DNA follows: TGTGCCAGTAGTATAGGGCAGCGTCAGCCCCAGCATTTT. This sequence encodes CASSIGQRQPQHF.

V is TRBV3-1 (or the pseudogene TRBV3-2) and J is TRBJ1-6; D unresolved. The CDR3 is made up of 13 amino acids. The germline V and J ends were trimmed by 1 base and 7 bases, with 5 bases remaining between them. CDR1 is LGHDT, CDR2 YNNKEL, per germline (reference sequence). This chain's CDR3 is CASSQVYNSPLHF. Written as DNA, the CDR3 is TGTGCCAGCAGCCAAGTCTACAATTCACCCCTCCACTTT.